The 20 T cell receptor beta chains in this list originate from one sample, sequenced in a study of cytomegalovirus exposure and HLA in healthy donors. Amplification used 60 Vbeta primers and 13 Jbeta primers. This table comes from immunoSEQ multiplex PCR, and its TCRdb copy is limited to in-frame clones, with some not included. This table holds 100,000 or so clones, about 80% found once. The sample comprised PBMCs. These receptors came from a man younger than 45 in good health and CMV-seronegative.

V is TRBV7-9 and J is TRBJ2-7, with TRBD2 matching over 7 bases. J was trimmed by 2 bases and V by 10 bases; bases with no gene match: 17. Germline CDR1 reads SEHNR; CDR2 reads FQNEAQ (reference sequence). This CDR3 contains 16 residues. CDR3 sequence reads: CATELLGASGAYEQYF. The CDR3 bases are TGTGCCACCGAACTCCTAGGGGCTAGCGGAGCCTACGAGCAGTACTTC.

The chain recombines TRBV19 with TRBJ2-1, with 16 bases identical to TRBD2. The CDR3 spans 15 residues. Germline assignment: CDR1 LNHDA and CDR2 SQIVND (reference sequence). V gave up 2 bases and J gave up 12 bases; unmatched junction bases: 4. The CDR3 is CASSILGLAGGWQFF. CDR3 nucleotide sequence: TGTGCCAGTAGTATATTGGGACTAGCGGGAGGGTGGCAGTTCTTC.

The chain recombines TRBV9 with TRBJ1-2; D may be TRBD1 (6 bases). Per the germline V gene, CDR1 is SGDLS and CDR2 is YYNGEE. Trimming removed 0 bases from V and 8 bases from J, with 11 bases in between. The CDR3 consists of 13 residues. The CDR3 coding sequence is TGTGCCAGCAGCGTAGCTCAGGGGCTCGGCTACACCTTC. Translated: CASSVAQGLGYTF.

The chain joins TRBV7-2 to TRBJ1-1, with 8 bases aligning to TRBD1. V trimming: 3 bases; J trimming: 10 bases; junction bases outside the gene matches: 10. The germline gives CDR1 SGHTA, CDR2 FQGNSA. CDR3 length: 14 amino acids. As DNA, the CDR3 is TGTGCCAGCAGCTTCCTGGACAGGGATTCTTCAGCTTTCTTT. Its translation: CASSFLDRDSSAFF.

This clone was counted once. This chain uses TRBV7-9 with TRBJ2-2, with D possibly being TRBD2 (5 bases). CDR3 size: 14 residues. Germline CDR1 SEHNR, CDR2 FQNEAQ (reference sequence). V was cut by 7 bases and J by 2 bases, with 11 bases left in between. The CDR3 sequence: CASTARLNTGELFF. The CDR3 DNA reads TGTGCCAGCACGGCCAGACTAAACACCGGGGAGCTGTTTTTT.

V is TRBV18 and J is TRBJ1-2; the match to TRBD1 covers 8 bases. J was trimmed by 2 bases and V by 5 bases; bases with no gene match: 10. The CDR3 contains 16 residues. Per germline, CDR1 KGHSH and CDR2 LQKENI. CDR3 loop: CASSSSTGGSNYGYTF. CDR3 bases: TGTGCCAGCTCATCTTCAACAGGGGGATCGAACTATGGCTACACCTTC.

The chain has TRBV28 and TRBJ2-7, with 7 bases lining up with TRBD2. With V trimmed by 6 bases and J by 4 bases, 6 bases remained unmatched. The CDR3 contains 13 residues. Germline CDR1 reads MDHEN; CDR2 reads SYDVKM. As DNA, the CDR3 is TGTGCCAGCAGCTCGGGGGGTCGGTACGAGCAGTACTTC. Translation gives CASSSGGRYEQYF.

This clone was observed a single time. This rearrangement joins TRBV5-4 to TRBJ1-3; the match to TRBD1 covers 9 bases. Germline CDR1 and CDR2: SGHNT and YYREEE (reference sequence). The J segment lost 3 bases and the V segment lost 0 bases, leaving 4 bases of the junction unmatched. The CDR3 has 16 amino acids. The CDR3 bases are TGTGCCAGCAGCTTGGCCCGGACAGGGGTTGGAAACACCATATATTTT. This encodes CASSLARTGVGNTIYF.

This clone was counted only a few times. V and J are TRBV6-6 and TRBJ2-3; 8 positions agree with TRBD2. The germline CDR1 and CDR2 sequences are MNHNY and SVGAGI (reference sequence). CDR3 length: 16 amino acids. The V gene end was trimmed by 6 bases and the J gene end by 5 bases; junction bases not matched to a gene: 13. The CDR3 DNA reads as TGTGCCAGCAGCAAAGCGGGGGACCTAAGTATAGATACGCAGTATTTT. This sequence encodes CASSKAGDLSIDTQYF.

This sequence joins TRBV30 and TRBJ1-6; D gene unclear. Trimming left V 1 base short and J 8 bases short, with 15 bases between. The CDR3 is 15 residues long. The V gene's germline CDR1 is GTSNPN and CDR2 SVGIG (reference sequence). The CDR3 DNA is TGTGCCTGGAGTGCTCGCCTGACTAGGGATTCACCCCTCCACTTT. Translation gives CAWSARLTRDSPLHF.

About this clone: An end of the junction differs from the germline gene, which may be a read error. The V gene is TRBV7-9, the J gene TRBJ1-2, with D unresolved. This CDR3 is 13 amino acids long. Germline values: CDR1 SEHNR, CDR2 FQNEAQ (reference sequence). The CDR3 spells CSSSPEGGYGYTF. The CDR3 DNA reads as TGTTCCAGCAGCCCCGAAGGAGGCTATGGCTACACCTTC.

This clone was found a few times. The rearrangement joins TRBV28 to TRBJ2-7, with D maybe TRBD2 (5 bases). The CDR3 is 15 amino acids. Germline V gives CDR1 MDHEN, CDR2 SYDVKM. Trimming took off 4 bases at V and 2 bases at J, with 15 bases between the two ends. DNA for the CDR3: TGTGCCAGCAGTTACCATAACCCGGGAACCTACGAGCAGTACTTC. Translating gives CASSYHNPGTYEQYF.

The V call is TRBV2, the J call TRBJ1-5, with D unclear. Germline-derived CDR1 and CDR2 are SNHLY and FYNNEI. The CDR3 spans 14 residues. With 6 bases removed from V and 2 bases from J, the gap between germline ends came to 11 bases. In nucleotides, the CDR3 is TGTGCCAGCAGCCCAGAAAGCGGCAATCAGCCCCAGCATTTT. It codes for CASSPESGNQPQHF.

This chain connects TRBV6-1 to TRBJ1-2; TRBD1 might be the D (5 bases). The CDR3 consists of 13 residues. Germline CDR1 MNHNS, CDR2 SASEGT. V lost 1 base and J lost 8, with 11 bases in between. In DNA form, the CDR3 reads TGTGCCAGCAGTGAAGGAACAGGTTTCGGCTACACCTTC. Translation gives CASSEGTGFGYTF.

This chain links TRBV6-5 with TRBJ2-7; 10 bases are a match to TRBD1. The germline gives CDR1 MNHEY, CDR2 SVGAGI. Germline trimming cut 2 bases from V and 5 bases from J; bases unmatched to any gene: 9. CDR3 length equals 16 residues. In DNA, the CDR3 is TGTGCCAGCAGTTACACGCTCCGGGACAGGGGCAACGAGCAGTACTTC. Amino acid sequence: CASSYTLRDRGNEQYF.

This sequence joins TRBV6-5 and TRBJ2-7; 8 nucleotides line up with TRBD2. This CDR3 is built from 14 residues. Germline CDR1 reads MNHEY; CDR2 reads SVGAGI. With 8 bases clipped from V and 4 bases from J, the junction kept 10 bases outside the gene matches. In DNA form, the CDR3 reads TGTGCCAGCGGGTTAGCGGGAATTAGGTACGAGCAGTACTTC. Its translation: CASGLAGIRYEQYF.

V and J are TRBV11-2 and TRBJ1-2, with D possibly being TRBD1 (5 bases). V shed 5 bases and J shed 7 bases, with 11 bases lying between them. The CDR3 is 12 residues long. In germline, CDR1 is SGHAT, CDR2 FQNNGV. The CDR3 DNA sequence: TGTGCCAGCAGCGCAAGCAGGGTTGGCTACACCTTC. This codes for CASSASRVGYTF. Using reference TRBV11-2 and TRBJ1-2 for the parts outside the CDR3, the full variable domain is EAGVAQSPRYKIIEKRQSVAFWCNPISGHATLYWYQQILGQGPKLLIQFQNNGVVDDSQLPKDRFSAERLKGVDSTLKIQPAKLEDSAVYLCASSASRVGYTFGSGTRLTVV.

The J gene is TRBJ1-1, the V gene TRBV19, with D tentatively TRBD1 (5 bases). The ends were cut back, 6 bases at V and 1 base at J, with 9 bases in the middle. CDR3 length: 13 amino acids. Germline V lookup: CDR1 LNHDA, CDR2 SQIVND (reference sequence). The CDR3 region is CASRGRENTEAFF. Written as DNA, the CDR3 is TGTGCCAGTAGAGGCAGGGAGAACACTGAAGCTTTCTTT.

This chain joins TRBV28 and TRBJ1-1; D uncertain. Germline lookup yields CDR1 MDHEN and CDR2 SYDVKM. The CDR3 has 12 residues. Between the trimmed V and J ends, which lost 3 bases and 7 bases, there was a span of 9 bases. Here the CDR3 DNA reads TGTGCCAGCAGTTTCATCGGTCTTGAAGCTTTCTTT. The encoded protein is CASSFIGLEAFF.

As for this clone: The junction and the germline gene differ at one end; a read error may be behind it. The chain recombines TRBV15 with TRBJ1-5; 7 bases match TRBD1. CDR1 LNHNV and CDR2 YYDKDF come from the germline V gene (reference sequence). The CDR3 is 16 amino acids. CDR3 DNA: TGTGTCACCAGCAGCCGACAGGGAGGTAGCAATCAGCCCCAGCATTTT. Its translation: CVTSSRQGGSNQPQHF.